The TCR beta chain described here comes from a study of T cell responses to AZD1222 COVID-19 vaccine. The CDR3 extends over 14 amino acids. Trimming cost V 3 bases and J 0 bases, with 6 bases left between them. Germline CDR1 and CDR2: KGHDR and SFDVKD. The protocol was immunoSEQ multiplex PCR, while the TCRdb copy is restricted to in-frame clones and leaves out a portion. Of around 59,000 clones listed, about 88% are singletons. The receptor's source is an adult who received the AZD1222 COVID-19 vaccine. The chain has TRBV24-1 and TRBJ2-3; D remains unclear. The material sequenced was peripheral blood, taken 28 days after the second AZD1222 dose. The CDR3 DNA reads TGTGCCACCAGTGATCGAAGTAGCACAGATACGCAGTATTTT. It encodes CATSDRSSTDTQYF.